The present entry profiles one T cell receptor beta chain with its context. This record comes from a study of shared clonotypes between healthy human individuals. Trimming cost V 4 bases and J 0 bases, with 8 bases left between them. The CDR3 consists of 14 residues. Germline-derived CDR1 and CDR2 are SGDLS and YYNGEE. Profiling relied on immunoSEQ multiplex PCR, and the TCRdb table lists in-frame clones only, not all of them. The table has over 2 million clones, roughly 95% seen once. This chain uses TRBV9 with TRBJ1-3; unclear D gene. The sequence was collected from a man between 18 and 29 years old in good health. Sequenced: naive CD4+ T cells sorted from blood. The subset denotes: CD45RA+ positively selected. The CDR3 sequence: CASSRWISGNTIYF. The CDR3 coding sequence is TGTGCCAGCAGCAGGTGGATCTCTGGAAACACCATATATTTT.